This T cell receptor beta chain is from a study of early T cells in non-severe SARS-CoV-2 infection. At the level of the study: The study sequenced bulk RNA from unsorted whole blood, with chains unpaired.

This clonotype was counted ten times or more. Its antigen is currently unknown. V was clipped by 6 bases and J by 0 bases, with 17 bases between them. This CDR3 region has 16 residues. CDR1 DFQATT and CDR2 SNEGSKA come from the germline V gene (reference sequence). The TCR library protocol was used to attach unique molecular identifiers. These identifiers were attached to individual cDNA molecules. Via MiXCR, TCRdb re-called the 5' RACE reads, giving one row per CDR3 protein. This sample yields 30,000 to 35,000 distinct CDR3 sequences, of which around 5.8% are seen a single time; roughly 5.7% belongs to the top ten. Study observations and caveats: A preference for anti-spike CD8 responses marked VDJdb matching, which missed private and CD4 specificities.

The chain links TRBV20-1 to TRBJ1-4, with D perhaps matching TRBD1 (5 bases). Sequencing was performed on whole blood. The receptor was derived from an adult who was a healthcare worker with PCR-confirmed SARS-CoV-2 infection or an uninfected control (not recorded which). The CDR3 DNA reads as TGCAGTGCCCCGGACAAGAGAACCTCAACTAATGAAAAACTGTTTTTT. Its protein is CSAPDKRTSTNEKLFF.